This entry is about one T cell receptor (beta chain). No antigen is known for it. Base-call qualities are not available, and no considerably larger clone is one nucleotide away. To identify antigen-specific CD4+ T cell clonotypes by their expansion, the ViraFEST assay first stimulated PBMC with viral peptide pools and then applied TCR sequencing. After approximately eleven days of culture, CD4+ T cells were isolated with the EasySep CD4+ T cell isolation kit. Negative nucleocapsid antibody results before and after vaccination confirmed that the healthy vaccine recipients had no prior SARS-CoV-2 infection. Roughly 1.9 million PBMC per well were cultured with around 10 ug/ml peptides in IMDM containing 5% human AB serum, around 9.7 IU/ml IL-2 and gentamicin. Half of the culture medium was replaced with fresh IL-2-containing medium on days 3 and 7. Unless otherwise noted, each peptide stimulation condition was cultured in triplicate wells. PBMC were separated from whole blood using Ficoll-Paque Plus gradient centrifugation and were then either cryopreserved at -140C or used fresh. The overlapping peptide pools covered the spike proteins of SARS-CoV-2 and of the common cold coronaviruses HCoV-NL63, HCoV-OC43 and HCoV-229E. The QIAamp micro DNA kit was used to extract genomic DNA from the cultured CD4+ T cells.

The source of the sample is a study of vaccination effects on CD4 cells after COVID-19 (dated by TCRdb to between 2021 and 2023). Turning to the overall study: Each participant got two doses of an mRNA SARS-CoV-2 vaccine, either BNT162b2 or mRNA-1273. SARS-CoV-2 spike-specific CD4+ TCR repertoires were compared before and after mRNA vaccination in COVID-19 convalescent patients and in infection-naive vaccine recipients. Altogether, 10 COVID-19 convalescent patients and a handful of SARS-CoV-2-naive healthy vaccine recipients made up the full study. Cultures from other donors in the study were sequenced using the Oncomine TCR Beta short-read assay on an Illumina iSeq 100. Points the paper makes about the study in general: Only a small number of convalescent patients were included, and no early post-infection timepoints were available, which limited the study. In healthy vaccine recipients, vaccine-induced clones were almost all SARS-CoV-2 mono-reactive, with only 1 of 255 cross-reactive with common cold coronaviruses. Both infection-induced and vaccine-induced clones contracted markedly at late post-vaccination timepoints, which is consistent with waning T cell responses.

The protocol used for the library was the immunoSEQ multiplex PCR assay. DNA from the CD4+ T cells that had been cultured and isolated underwent TCR beta CDR3 sequencing. The study's own analysis went as follows. Non-productive TCR sequences were removed and reads were trimmed to the CDR3 region, keeping CDR3s of at least 7 amino acids. Antigen-specific clonotypes were identified using the MANAFEST web app by comparison of expansion in peptide wells against reference cultures. For clones to be considered positive, expansion at FDR<0.05 versus reference and all other wells, an odds ratio above 5, and a frequency above 0.1% in two replicate wells were required. Cross-reactive clonotypes were defined as significantly expanded in SARS-CoV-2 spike wells and in at least one common cold coronavirus spike condition. CDR3 similarity was assessed by Levenshtein distance with the stringdist R package, and unrooted trees were built with ape in R 3.6.1. This is the immuneACCESS table as TCRdb keeps it, with only in-frame sequences that have V and J called. A part of the clones is gone; compared with another copy, unresolved V genes explain less than half, and the rest is unexplained. V, J and clone size are taken as reported in that table, and D and trimming were inferred from the DNA itself. The sample table contains under 70,000 clones; only one count was recorded for 70% to 85% of them. About 3.5% of the sample rests with the top ten.

From its cysteine to its phenylalanine, the CDR3 spans 15 amino acids. Solely the CDR3 DNA is kept, with 45 bases framed from the first base. Looking up the germline V gene yields CDR1 SGHRS and CDR2 YFSETQ. The junction carries 13 bases between V and J, which are trimmed by 0 bases and 5 bases respectively. The sequence was collected from a human donor who received a COVID-19 vaccine. The chain is made from TRBV5-1 and TRBJ2-3; the D gene is perhaps TRBD2, on 5 matching bases. Sequenced material: CD4+ T cells from PBMCs cultured with HCoV-OC43 spike peptides, taken before COVID-19 vaccination. The sample's cell subset or site, from its label and the paper: HCoV-OC43 spike overlapping peptide pool stimulation. The DNA is TGCGCCAGCAGCTTGGCGCCGGGAATAGAAGATACGCAGTATTTT. This sequence encodes CASSLAPGIEDTQYF.